This T cell receptor (beta chain) was sequenced for a study of T cell responses to AZD1222 COVID-19 vaccine. Measured with immunoSEQ multiplex PCR; TCRdb has only the in-frame clones, and not every one. The sample includes approximately 110,000 clones, around 88% of them seen just once. Per the germline V gene, CDR1 is SGHTA and CDR2 is FQGNSA. J was trimmed by 8 bases and V by 5 bases; bases with no gene match: 11. The CDR3 totals 14 residues. With respect to this clone: What it binds is not known.

Study observations and caveats: Donors were mostly white British, more females; clonal diversity possibly underestimated. Increased Spike-specific TCR breadth and depth were observed after two AZD1222 doses. Only after the peak T cell response were repertoires sampled. Mapped onto spike, vaccine-associated CD4 TCRs spanned it and were dominant at 160-218 and 743-854.

The origin of this receptor is an adult who received the AZD1222 COVID-19 vaccine. Sequenced here: peripheral blood, sampled 28 days after the second AZD1222 dose. The chain employs TRBV7-2 and TRBJ1-2, with 7 bases lining up with TRBD1. The CDR3 DNA sequence: TGTGCCAGCAGCCCCCGGGACAGCTCTCGGGGCTACACCTTC. Translation gives CASSPRDSSRGYTF.